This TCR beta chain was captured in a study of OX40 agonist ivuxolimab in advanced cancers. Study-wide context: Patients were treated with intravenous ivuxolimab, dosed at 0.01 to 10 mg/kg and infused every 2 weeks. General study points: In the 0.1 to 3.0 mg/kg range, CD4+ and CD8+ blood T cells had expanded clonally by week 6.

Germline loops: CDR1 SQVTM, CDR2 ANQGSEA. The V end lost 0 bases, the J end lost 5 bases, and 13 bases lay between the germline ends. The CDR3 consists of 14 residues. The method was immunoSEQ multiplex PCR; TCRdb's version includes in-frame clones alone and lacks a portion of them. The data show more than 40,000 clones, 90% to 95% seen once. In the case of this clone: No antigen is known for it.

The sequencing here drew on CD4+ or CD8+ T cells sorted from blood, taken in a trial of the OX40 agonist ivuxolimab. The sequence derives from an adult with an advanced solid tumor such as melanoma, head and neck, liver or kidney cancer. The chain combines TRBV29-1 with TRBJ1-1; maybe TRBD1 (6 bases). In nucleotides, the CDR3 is TGCAGCGTTGAAGATCTGGGGGCAGGTACTGAAGCTTTCTTT. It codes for CSVEDLGAGTEAFF.